Below, one TCR beta chain is given with its context. The antigen is undetermined. This specimen belongs to a study of shared clonotypes between healthy human individuals. Study at large: CD4 naive and CD4 memory each took three plates per donor, while CD8 naive took two and CD8 memory one.

The table came from immunoSEQ multiplex PCR; TCRdb's copy has only in-frame clones and leaves some out. The sample lists hundreds of thousands of clones, about 96% seen once, with less than 0.06% in the top ten. Whole-study findings and limits: The study generally estimated greater richness for naive than memory subsets.

Every contributor of samples was a Caucasian grown-up residing in Nashville, Tennessee. The ends were cut back, 3 bases at V and 1 base at J, with 12 bases in the middle. The CDR3 consists of 16 residues. CDR1 and CDR2 (germline): SNHLY, FYNNEI. Sequenced: naive CD4+ T cells sorted from blood. This sample's subset: CD45RA+ positively selected. The chain has TRBV2 and TRBJ2-2, with D uncertain. This TCR was recovered from a woman aged 25 to 39 in good health. The DNA for the CDR3 is TGTGCCAGCAGTGACTTGTCCCCGATGAACACCGGGGAGCTGTTTTTT. It encodes CASSDLSPMNTGELFF.